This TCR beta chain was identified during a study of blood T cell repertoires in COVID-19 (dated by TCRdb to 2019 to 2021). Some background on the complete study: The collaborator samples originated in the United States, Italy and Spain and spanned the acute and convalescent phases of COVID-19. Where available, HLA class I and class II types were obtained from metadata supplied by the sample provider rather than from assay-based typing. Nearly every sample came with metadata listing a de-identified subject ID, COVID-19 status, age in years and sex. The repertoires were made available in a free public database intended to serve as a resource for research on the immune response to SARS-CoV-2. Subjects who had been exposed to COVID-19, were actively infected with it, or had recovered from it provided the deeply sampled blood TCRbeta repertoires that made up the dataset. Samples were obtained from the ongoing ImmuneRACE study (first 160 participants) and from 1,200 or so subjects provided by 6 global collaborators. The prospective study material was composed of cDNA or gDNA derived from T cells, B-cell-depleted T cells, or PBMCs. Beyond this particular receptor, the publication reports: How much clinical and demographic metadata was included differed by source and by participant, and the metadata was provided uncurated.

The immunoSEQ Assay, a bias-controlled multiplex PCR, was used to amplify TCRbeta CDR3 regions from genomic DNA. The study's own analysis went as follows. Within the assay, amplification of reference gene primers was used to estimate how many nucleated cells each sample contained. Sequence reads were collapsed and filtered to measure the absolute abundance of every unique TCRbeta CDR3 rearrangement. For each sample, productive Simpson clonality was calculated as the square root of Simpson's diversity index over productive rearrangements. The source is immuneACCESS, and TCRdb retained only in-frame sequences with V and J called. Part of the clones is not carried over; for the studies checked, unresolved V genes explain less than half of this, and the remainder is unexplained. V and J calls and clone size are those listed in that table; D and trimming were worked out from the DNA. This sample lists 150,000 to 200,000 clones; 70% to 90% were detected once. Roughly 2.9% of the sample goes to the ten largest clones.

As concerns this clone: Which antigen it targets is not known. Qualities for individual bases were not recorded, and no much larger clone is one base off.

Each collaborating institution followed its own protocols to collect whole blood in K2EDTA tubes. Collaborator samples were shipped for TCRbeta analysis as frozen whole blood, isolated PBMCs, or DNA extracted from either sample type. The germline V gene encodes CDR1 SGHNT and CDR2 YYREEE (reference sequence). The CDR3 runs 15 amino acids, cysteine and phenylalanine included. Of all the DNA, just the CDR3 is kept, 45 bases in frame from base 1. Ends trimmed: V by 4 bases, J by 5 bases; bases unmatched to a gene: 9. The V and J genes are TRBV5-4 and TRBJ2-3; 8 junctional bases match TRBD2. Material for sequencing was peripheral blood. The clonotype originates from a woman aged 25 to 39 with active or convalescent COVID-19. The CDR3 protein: CASSDGLASQDTQYF. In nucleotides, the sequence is TGTGCCAGCAGCGACGGACTAGCATCACAAGATACGCAGTATTTT.